This TCR beta chain was documented in a study of cytomegalovirus exposure and HLA in healthy donors. This clone was counted a single time. PCR used 60 Vbeta primers and 13 Jbeta primers. Profiling relied on immunoSEQ multiplex PCR, and the TCRdb table lists in-frame clones only, not all of them. Here the sample spans roughly 200,000 clones, around three quarters being singletons. V dropped 4 bases and J dropped 4; count of bases not matched to a gene: 10. The CDR3 loop spans 16 amino acids. CDR1 is SGHRS and CDR2 is YFSETQ in the germline V gene. This clonotype was obtained from a man aged 25-40 years in good health and CMV-seronegative. The chain recombines TRBV5-1 with TRBJ2-7, with TRBD2 matching 11 bases. Sequencing used PBMCs. In DNA form, the CDR3 reads TGCGCCAGCAGCGCACGGGGACTAGCGGCCTCATACGAGCAGTACTTC. The encoded protein is CASSARGLAASYEQYF.